The following is a T cell receptor (beta chain) sequence with its context. The antigen remains unidentified. Subjects aged 18 to 65 presented with newly diagnosed hyperthyroidism of less than 2 months' duration. The data originate from a study of T cells in Graves' hyperthyroidism and ophthalmopathy. Overall study results and limits: A model built on 13 V-J features separated ophthalmopathy from stable hyperthyroidism.

In germline, CDR1 is LGHDT, CDR2 YNNKEL (reference sequence). The CDR3 is 13 amino acids. The ends were cut back, 0 bases at V and 4 bases at J, with 6 bases in the middle. TCR beta CDR3 regions were amplified from RNA. With the HTBI primer set, the TCR CDR3 went through a first round of RT-PCR. TCRdb reprocessed the multiplex PCR reads with MiXCR, giving one entry per CDR3 protein. The sample consists of hundreds of thousands of distinct CDR3 sequences, around a third of them appearing once. The source material was blood. This TCR was sampled from a woman in her thirties or forties with Graves' hyperthyroidism. The rearrangement joins TRBV3-1 to TRBJ2-5, with D perhaps given as TRBD1 or TRBD2 (5 bases each). The CDR3, as DNA: TGTGCCAGCAGCCAAGAAGGGACAGAGACCCAGTACTTC. This translates into CASSQEGTETQYF.